This TCR beta chain comes out of a study of cytomegalovirus exposure and HLA in healthy donors. General study points: Later work found that TCR association rates differed between HLA loci; DRB1 had the most and HLA-C the fewest. Listed as cytomegalovirus-associated were 170 or so TCR beta chains. Specificity for CMV antigens was confirmed in vitro for three of the CMV-associated chains.

Comment on this clone: What it recognizes is unknown.

Researchers ran the PCR with 60 Vbeta and 13 Jbeta primers. Here immunoSEQ multiplex PCR was the method, and the copy in TCRdb shows in-frame clones only, minus some. The table includes approximately 97,000 clones, under 90% detected once. Germline values: CDR1 SGHTA, CDR2 FQGNSA. The length of the CDR3 is 14 residues. J gave up 0 bases and V 5 bases, and 4 bases lay outside the gene matches. The clonotype originates from a woman between 65 and 79 years old in good health and CMV-seropositive. The chain is built from TRBV7-2 and TRBJ2-7, with 7 nucleotides matching TRBD1. Specimen: PBMCs. Written as DNA, the CDR3 is TGTGCCAGCAGCCTGGACAGGTACTCCTACGAGCAGTACTTC. It codes for CASSLDRYSYEQYF.